Below are 11 T cell receptor beta chains sequenced from a single sample in a study of beta chain features in type 1 diabetes. The isolated RNA, all of it, was reverse transcribed, so expressed TCRB transcripts were what got sequenced. Measured with immunoSEQ multiplex PCR; TCRdb has only the in-frame clones, and not every one. The table lists 310,000 or so clones, 8% to 13% of them singletons. The sequenced sample consisted of naive CD4+ T cells from blood. The receptors were gathered from a woman aged 30 to 39 in good health.

A single count supports this clone. The chain carries TRBV2 and TRBJ2-2; D remains unclear. The ends were cut back, 7 bases at V and 6 bases at J, with 15 bases in the middle. This CDR3 spans 14 amino acids. CDR1 is SNHLY and CDR2 is FYNNEI in the germline V gene. The CDR3 is CASNRQSVAGELFF. The DNA of the CDR3 is TGTGCCAGCAACCGACAATCGGTCGCCGGGGAGCTGTTTTTT.

J is TRBJ1-1 and V is TRBV29-1; tentatively, D is TRBD1 (5 bases). Deletions cut 4 bases from V and 6 bases from J, with 18 bases between. The CDR3 runs 14 residues. The germline CDR1 and CDR2 sequences are SQVTM and ANQGSEA. The CDR3 bases are TGCAGCGTTGTGCGCGTGCAGGGTTGGGCTGAAGCTTTCTTT. Translation: CSVVRVQGWAEAFF. Full variable domain (rest looked up from reference TRBV29-1 and TRBJ1-1): SAVISQKPSRDICQRGTSLTIQCQVDSQVTMMFWYRQQPGQSLTLIATANQGSEATYESGFVIDKFPISRPNLTFSTLTVSNMSPEDSSIYLCSVVRVQGWAEAFFGQGTRLTVV.

Only a few counts were recorded for this clone. The CDR3 DNA sequence: TGTGCCAGCAGTGAATCCACAGGGCGGCAGCCCCAGCATTTT. It codes for CASSESTGRQPQHF. V usage is TRBV6-1 and J usage is TRBJ1-5, with a tentative D call TRBD1 (6 bases). Trimming removed 2 bases at V and 7 bases at J, with 12 bases between. Germline V lookup: CDR1 MNHNS, CDR2 SASEGT. This CDR3 has 14 residues.

The V call is TRBV7-9, the J call TRBJ2-1, with unresolved D. The V end lost 1 base, the J end lost 15 bases, and 16 bases lay between the germline ends. Germline lookup yields CDR1 SEHNR and CDR2 FQNEAQ (reference sequence). The CDR3 has 13 residues. The CDR3 loop is CASSLEVGHSGFF. The CDR3 nucleotides are TGTGCCAGCAGCTTAGAGGTGGGCCACTCCGGGTTCTTC.

The V and J genes are TRBV29-1 and TRBJ1-2, with 7 nucleotides matching TRBD1. Germline loops: CDR1 SQVTM, CDR2 ANQGSEA. The junction had 7 bases not matched to a gene; V was cut back by 1 base and J by 8 bases. The CDR3 covers 13 residues. CDR3 sequence: CSVEGIQGLGYTF. The CDR3 region has the DNA TGCAGCGTTGAAGGAATACAGGGGCTCGGCTACACCTTC.

A few counts support this clone. The CDR3 DNA reads TGTGCCAGTAGTAGCGGGAGGGCCCGGGAGACCCAGTACTTC. Translation: CASSSGRARETQYF. The gene calls are TRBV19 and TRBJ2-5, with 9 bases matching TRBD2. CDR3 length: 14 amino acids. Per the germline V gene, CDR1 is LNHDA and CDR2 is SQIVND (reference sequence). V lost 4 bases to trimming and J lost 5 bases; unmatched junction nucleotides: 5.

This clone was detected a few times. J is TRBJ2-1 and V is TRBV29-1, with TRBD2 matching 11 bases. J was trimmed by 3 bases and V by 2 bases; bases with no gene match: 9. Germline lookup yields CDR1 SQVTM and CDR2 ANQGSEA. This CDR3 spans 17 amino acids. As DNA, the CDR3 is TGCAGCGTTGAAAAGGGGCCTACTAGCGGGAGCTACAATGAGCAGTTCTTC. It encodes CSVEKGPTSGSYNEQFF.

In this sample, this clone turned up a few times. This chain connects TRBV7-2 to TRBJ2-7; D may be TRBD1 (5 bases). This CDR3 contains 14 residues. Germline-derived CDR1 and CDR2 are SGHTA and FQGNSA. V shed 2 bases and J shed 0 bases, with 8 bases lying between them. CDR3: CASSLTGSSYEQYF. The CDR3 coding sequence is TGTGCCAGCAGCTTAACAGGCAGCTCCTACGAGCAGTACTTC. Drawing the rest from reference TRBV7-2 and TRBJ2-7, the complete variable domain is GAGVSQSPSNKVTEKGKDVELRCDPISGHTALYWYRQSLGQGLEFLIYFQGNSAPDKSGLPSDRFSAERTGGSVSTLTIQRTQQEDSAVYLCASSLTGSSYEQYFGPGTRLTVT.

J is TRBJ1-4 and V is TRBV9, with 8 positions matching TRBD1. The germline CDR1 and CDR2 sequences are SGDLS and YYNGEE. This CDR3 has 15 amino acids. The junction had 2 bases not matched to a gene; V was cut back by 0 bases and J by 4 bases. DNA for the CDR3: TGTGCCAGCAGCGTAGAGGACAGGGATAATGAAAAACTGTTTTTT. Its protein product is CASSVEDRDNEKLFF.

This clone showed up just a few times. The chain combines TRBV6-6 with TRBJ1-5, with D possibly TRBD1 on 5 matching bases. The V gene lost 6 bases and the J gene lost 7 bases, with 10 bases spanning the gap. This CDR3 region has 12 residues. Germline CDR1 reads MNHNY; CDR2 reads SVGAGI (reference sequence). For the CDR3, the DNA is TGTGCCAGCAGGTACAGGAGGCAGCCCCAGCATTTT. Translating it yields CASRYRRQPQHF.

The chain is built from TRBV20-1 and TRBJ1-1, with TRBD1 matching over 7 bases. The ends lost 4 bases at V and 6 bases at J; junction bases unmatched: 2. Germline V lookup: CDR1 DFQATT, CDR2 SNEGSKA (reference sequence). The CDR3 runs to 11 residues. In DNA form, the CDR3 reads TGCAGTGCTAAACAGGGGCCTGAAGCTTTCTTT. This sequence encodes CSAKQGPEAFF.